The present TCR beta chain was sequenced within a study of cytomegalovirus exposure and HLA in healthy donors. Study context: One earlier analysis, a look at 200 million or so T cells, found fewer than 140 million unique TCR beta sequences.

Notes on the study in general: Rarity characterized most TCR sequences, yet some public TCRs appeared in many donors. Common viral pathogens were later found to be apparently linked to several of the most significant clusters.

Vbeta (60) and Jbeta (13) primers were used in the PCR. Profiled with immunoSEQ multiplex PCR; TCRdb holds only in-frame clones, not every one. The top ten clones hold 20% to 25% of a sample with approximately 56,000 clones, about 70% of them seen once. As concerns this clone: Its matching antigen is unknown.

CDR3 length equals 16 residues. Germline V gives CDR1 SGHNT, CDR2 YYREEE (reference sequence). Trimming at V came to 3 bases and at J to 8 bases, leaving 13 bases not matched to a gene. Sequencing was carried out using PBMCs. This chain links TRBV5-4 with TRBJ1-4; the match to TRBD1 covers 7 bases. The origin of this receptor is a woman aged 50 to 60 in good health and CMV-seropositive. The CDR3 is CASSSAEGGIGEKLFF. CDR3 nucleotide sequence: TGTGCCAGCAGCTCGGCGGAAGGGGGCATTGGAGAAAAACTGTTTTTT.